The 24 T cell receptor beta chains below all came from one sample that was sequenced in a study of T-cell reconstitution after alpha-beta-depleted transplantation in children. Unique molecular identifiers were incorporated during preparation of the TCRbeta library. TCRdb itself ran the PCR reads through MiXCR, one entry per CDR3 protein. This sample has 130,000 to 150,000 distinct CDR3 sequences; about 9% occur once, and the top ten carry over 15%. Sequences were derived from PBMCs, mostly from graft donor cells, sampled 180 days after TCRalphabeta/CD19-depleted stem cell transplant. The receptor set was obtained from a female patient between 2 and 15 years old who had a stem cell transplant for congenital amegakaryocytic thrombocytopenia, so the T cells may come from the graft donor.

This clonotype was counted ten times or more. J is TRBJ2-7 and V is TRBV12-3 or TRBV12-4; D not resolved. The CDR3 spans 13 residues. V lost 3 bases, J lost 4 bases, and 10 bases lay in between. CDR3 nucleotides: TGTGCCAGCAGTTTGATTCCCGTTTACGAGCAGTACTTC. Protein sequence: CASSLIPVYEQYF.

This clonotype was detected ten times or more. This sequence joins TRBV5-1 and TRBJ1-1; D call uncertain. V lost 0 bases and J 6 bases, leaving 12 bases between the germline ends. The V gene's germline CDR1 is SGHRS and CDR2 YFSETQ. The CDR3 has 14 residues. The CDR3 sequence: CASSLEYPRAEAFF. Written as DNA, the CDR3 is TGCGCCAGCAGCTTGGAGTATCCTAGAGCTGAAGCTTTCTTT. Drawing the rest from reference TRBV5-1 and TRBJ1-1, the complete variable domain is KAGVTQTPRYLIKTRGQQVTLSCSPISGHRSVSWYQQTPGQGLQFLFEYFSETQRNKGNFPGRFSGRQFSNSRSEMNVSTLELGDSALYLCASSLEYPRAEAFFGQGTRLTVV.

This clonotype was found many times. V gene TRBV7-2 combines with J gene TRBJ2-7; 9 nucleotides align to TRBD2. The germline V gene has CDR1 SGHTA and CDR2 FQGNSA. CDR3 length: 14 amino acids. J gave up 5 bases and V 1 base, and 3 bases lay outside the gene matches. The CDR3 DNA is TGTGCCAGCAGCTTAGAGCGGGGGGCCCACGAGCAGTACTTC. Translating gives CASSLERGAHEQYF.

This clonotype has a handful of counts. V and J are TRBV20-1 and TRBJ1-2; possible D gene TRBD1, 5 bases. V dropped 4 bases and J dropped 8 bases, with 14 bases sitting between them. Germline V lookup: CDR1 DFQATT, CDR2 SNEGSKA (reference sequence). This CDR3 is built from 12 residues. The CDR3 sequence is CSATPGKRGYTF. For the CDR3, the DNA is TGCAGTGCTACCCCAGGGAAGAGGGGCTACACCTTC.

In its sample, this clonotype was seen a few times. CDR3 bases: TGTGCCATCCGAAATTATGGTCGAGGCGGGGAGCTGTTTTTT. Its protein is CAIRNYGRGGELFF. The chain employs TRBV10-3 and TRBJ2-2; the D is unclear. This CDR3 has 14 residues. With 8 bases removed from V and 7 bases from J, the gap between germline ends came to 17 bases. CDR1 and CDR2 (germline): ENHRY, SYGVKD.

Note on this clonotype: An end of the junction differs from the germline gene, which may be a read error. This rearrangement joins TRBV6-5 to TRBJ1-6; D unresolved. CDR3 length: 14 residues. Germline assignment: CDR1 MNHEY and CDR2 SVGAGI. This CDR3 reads CASTSPGINSPIHF. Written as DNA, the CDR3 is TGTGCCAGCACTTCCCCCGGAATCAATTCACCCATCCACTTT.

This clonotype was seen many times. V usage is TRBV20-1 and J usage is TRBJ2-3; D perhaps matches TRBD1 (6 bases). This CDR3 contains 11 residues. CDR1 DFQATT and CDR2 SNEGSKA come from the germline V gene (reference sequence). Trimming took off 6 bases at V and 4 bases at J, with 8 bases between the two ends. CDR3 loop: CSAGASDTQYF. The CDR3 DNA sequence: TGCAGTGCGGGGGCCTCAGATACGCAGTATTTT.

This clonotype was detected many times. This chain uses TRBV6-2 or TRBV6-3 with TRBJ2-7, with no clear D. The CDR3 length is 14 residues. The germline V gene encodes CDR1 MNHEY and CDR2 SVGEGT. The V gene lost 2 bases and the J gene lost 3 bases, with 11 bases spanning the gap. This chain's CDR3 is CASSYPDIYYEQYF. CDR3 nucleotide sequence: TGTGCCAGCAGTTACCCAGATATATACTACGAGCAGTACTTC.

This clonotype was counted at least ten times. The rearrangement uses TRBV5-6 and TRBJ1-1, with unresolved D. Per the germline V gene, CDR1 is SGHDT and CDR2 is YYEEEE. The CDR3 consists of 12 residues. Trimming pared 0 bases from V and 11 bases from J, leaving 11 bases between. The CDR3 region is CASSLADLSAFF. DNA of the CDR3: TGTGCCAGCAGCTTGGCTGACTTGTCGGCTTTCTTT.

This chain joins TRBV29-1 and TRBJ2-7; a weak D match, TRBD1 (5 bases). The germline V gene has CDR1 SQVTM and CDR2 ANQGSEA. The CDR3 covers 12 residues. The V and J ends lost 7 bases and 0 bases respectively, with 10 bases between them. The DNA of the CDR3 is TGCAGCGCCCGACAGAGCTCCTACGAGCAGTACTTC. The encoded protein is CSARQSSYEQYF.

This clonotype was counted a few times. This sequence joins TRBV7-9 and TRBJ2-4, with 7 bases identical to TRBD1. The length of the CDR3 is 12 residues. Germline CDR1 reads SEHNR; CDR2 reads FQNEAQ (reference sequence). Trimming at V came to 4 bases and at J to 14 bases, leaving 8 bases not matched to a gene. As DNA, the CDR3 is TGTGCCAGCAGCTACCGACAGGGAGCTAAGTACTTC. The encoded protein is CASSYRQGAKYF.

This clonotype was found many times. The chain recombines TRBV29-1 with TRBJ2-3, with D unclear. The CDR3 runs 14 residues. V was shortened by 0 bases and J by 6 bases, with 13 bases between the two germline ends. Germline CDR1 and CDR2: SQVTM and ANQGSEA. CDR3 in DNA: TGCAGCGTTGAAGATACAGCAACCCTTGATACGCAGTATTTT. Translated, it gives CSVEDTATLDTQYF.

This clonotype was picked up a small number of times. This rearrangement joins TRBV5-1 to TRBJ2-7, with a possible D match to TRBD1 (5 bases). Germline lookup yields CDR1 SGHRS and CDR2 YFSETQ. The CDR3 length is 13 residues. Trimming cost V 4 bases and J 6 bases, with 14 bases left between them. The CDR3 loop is CASSPGASGEQYF. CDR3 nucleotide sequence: TGCGCCAGCAGCCCTGGGGCCTCGGGCGAGCAGTACTTC.

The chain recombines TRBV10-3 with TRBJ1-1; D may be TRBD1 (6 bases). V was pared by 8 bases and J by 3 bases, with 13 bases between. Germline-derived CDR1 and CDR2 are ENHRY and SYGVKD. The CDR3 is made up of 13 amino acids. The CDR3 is CAILDRLDTEAFF. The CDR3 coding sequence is TGTGCCATCTTGGACAGACTAGACACTGAAGCTTTCTTT.

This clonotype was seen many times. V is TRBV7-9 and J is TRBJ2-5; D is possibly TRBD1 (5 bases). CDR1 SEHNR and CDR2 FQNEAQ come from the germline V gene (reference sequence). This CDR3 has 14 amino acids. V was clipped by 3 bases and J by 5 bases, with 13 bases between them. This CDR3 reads CASSLGQGEETQYF. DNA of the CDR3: TGTGCCAGCAGCTTGGGGCAAGGCGAGGAGACCCAGTACTTC.

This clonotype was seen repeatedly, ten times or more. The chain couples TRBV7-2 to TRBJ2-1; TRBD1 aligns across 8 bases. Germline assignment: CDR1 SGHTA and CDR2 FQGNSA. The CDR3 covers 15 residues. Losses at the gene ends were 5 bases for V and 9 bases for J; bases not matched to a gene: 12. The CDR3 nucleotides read TGTGCCAGCAGCCGCCGGGACAGGCGGTCCGGTGAGCAGTTCTTC. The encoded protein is CASSRRDRRSGEQFF.

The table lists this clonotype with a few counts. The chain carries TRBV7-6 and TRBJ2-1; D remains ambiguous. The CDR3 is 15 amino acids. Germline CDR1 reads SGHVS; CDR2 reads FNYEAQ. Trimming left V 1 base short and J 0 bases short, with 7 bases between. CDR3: CASSLGGYSYNEQFF. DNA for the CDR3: TGTGCCAGCAGCTTAGGCGGTTACTCCTACAATGAGCAGTTCTTC.

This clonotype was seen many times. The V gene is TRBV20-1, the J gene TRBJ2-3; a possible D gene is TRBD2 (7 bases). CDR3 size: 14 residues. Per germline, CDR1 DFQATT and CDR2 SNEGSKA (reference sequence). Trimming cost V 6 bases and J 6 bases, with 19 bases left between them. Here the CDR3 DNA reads TGCAGTGCCTATAGACCGGGGGGCTCTGATACGCAGTATTTT. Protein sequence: CSAYRPGGSDTQYF.

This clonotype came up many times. Here the CDR3 DNA reads TGTGCCAGCCACAGGGGCCTTCATTCACCCCTCCACTTT. It is translated as CASHRGLHSPLHF. V and J are TRBV12-3 or TRBV12-4 and TRBJ1-6; 7 bases are a match to TRBD1. This CDR3 has 13 residues. The junction had 6 bases not matched to a gene; V was cut back by 8 bases and J by 8 bases.

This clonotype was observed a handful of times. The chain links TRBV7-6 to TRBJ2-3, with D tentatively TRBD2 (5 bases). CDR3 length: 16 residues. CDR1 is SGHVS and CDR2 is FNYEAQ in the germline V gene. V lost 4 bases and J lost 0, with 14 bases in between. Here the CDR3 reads CASSSPRGTSTDTQYF. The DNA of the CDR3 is TGTGCCAGCAGCTCCCCTCGGGGTACTAGCACAGATACGCAGTATTTT.

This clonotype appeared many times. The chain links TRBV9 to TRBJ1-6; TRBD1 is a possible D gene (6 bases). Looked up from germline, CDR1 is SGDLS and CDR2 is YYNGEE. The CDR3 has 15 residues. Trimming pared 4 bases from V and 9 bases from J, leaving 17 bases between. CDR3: CASSFTGLLASPLHF. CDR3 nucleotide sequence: TGTGCCAGCAGCTTCACAGGGCTCCTCGCTTCACCCCTCCACTTT.

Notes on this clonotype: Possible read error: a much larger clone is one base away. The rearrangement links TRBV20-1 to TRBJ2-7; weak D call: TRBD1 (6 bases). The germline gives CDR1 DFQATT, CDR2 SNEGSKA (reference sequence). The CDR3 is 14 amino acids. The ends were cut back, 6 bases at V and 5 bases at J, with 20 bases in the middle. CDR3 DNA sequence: TGCAGTGCGAGAAGACAGGTCTCCCCCCACGAGCAGTACTTC. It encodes CSARRQVSPHEQYF.

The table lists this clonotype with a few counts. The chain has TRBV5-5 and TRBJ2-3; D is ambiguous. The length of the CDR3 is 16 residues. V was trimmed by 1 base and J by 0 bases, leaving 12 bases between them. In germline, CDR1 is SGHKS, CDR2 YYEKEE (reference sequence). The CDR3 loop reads CASSLLQTTSTDTQYF. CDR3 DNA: TGTGCCAGCAGCTTGTTACAGACAACTAGCACAGATACGCAGTATTTT.

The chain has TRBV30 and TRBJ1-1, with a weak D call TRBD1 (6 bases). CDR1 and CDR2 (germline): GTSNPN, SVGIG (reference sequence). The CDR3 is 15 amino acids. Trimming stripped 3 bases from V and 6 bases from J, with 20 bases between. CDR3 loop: CAWRRARSKGAEAFF. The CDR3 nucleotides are TGTGCCTGGAGGAGAGCCCGTTCGAAGGGGGCTGAAGCTTTCTTT.